This T cell receptor beta chain was captured in a study of T cells in Graves' hyperthyroidism and ophthalmopathy. Findings and limits, study-wide: For ophthalmopathy, model prediction preceded onset by a median around 7 months.

The germline gives CDR1 SEHNR, CDR2 FQNEAQ (reference sequence). This CDR3 is 14 amino acids long. Trimming removed 1 base at V and 1 base at J, with 7 bases between. Orbital computed tomography, thyroid ultrasound, serum thyroxine and TRAb, and clinical symptoms together informed the diagnoses. The table lists this clonotype with many counts. Its target is not known. RNA transcripts gave rise to amplified TCR beta CDR3 regions. The HTBI set primed first-round TCR CDR3 RT-PCR. TCRdb analysed the multiplex PCR reads with MiXCR anew, one entry per CDR3 protein. This table has about 250,000 distinct CDR3 sequences, 20% to 25% appearing once.

The sequenced material came from blood. The sequence derives from a young man with Graves' ophthalmopathy. The V call is TRBV7-9, the J call TRBJ1-1; no reliable D call. For the CDR3, the DNA is TGTGCCAGCAGCTTAGAATTGGGGAACACTGAAGCTTTCTTT. Its protein product is CASSLELGNTEAFF.